A single sample is the source of the 21 T cell receptor beta chains below, sequenced in a study of cytomegalovirus exposure and HLA in healthy donors. The study ran its PCR with 60 Vbeta and 13 Jbeta primers. Libraries were prepared by immunoSEQ multiplex PCR; TCRdb keeps only in-frame clonotypes and omits some of them. The sample carries around 140,000 clones, approximately 74% recorded once. The sample consisted of PBMCs. Source of these receptors: a male donor in good health and CMV-seronegative.

The chain recombines TRBV7-6 with TRBJ2-3; TRBD2 aligns across 10 bases. Germline V gives CDR1 SGHVS, CDR2 FNYEAQ. The V gene end was trimmed by 3 bases and the J gene end by 1 base; junction bases not matched to a gene: 1. CDR3 length: 15 residues. CDR3 loop: CASSFLAGGTDTQYF. In DNA form, the CDR3 reads TGTGCCAGCAGCTTTCTAGCGGGGGGCACAGATACGCAGTATTTT.

The V call is TRBV5-4, the J call TRBJ2-5, with 7 bases that match TRBD1. CDR3 length: 15 amino acids. CDR1 and CDR2 (germline): SGHNT, YYREEE (reference sequence). J gave up 5 bases and V 3 bases, and 10 bases lay outside the gene matches. CDR3 protein: CASSSRQGSGETQYF. The CDR3 DNA is TGTGCCAGCAGCTCCCGACAGGGCTCGGGGGAGACCCAGTACTTC.

This clone was recorded a few times. The genes are TRBV6-1 and TRBJ2-6, with D uncertain. Germline V lookup: CDR1 MNHNS, CDR2 SASEGT. V was pared by 11 bases and J by 1 base, with 12 bases between. This CDR3 has 14 amino acids. CDR3: CASRRPSGANVLTF. CDR3 DNA: TGTGCCTCCCGGCGGCCATCTGGGGCCAACGTCCTGACTTTC.

The chain links TRBV11-2 to TRBJ1-4, with 9 bases matching TRBD1. V shed 5 bases, J shed 8 bases, and the junction held 6 bases outside the gene matches. The CDR3 is made up of 14 amino acids. Germline CDR1 and CDR2: SGHAT and FQNNGV. The CDR3 coding sequence is TGTGCCAGCAGCCACGGGACAGGGAACGAAAAACTGTTTTTT. Residues: CASSHGTGNEKLFF.

V is TRBV14 and J is TRBJ2-4, with TRBD2 as a possible D gene (6 bases). Trimming stripped 4 bases from V and 8 bases from J, with 15 bases between. The CDR3 consists of 14 residues. Germline V gene sequence: CDR1 SGHDN, CDR2 FVKESK. DNA of the CDR3: TGTGCCAGCAGCCGCGGGACCAAGGTAGACATTCAGTACTTC. Translation gives CASSRGTKVDIQYF.

This clone was counted only a few times. The V gene is TRBV16, the J gene TRBJ1-1, with 7 positions matching TRBD1. CDR1 is KGHSY, CDR2 FQNENV, per germline. This CDR3 contains 13 residues. The junction had 9 bases not matched to a gene; V was cut back by 4 bases and J by 10 bases. The CDR3 sequence is CASSLHRGSGAFF. The CDR3 DNA follows: TGTGCCAGCAGCCTTCACAGGGGTTCCGGAGCTTTCTTT.

This clone was detected only a few times. Here the CDR3 reads CASSLVATRTDTQYF. DNA of the CDR3: TGTGCCAGCAGCTTAGTAGCAACCCGCACAGATACGCAGTATTTT. The chain joins TRBV7-2 to TRBJ2-3; no definite D call. The CDR3 has 15 residues. Between the trimmed V and J ends, which lost 1 base and 1 base, there was a span of 9 bases. Germline CDR1 reads SGHTA; CDR2 reads FQGNSA.

This clone was seen only a few times. The chain joins TRBV18 to TRBJ1-5; D uncertain. Germline loops: CDR1 KGHSH, CDR2 LQKENI. The V and J ends lost 0 bases and 6 bases respectively, with 9 bases between them. The CDR3 totals 14 residues. CDR3 loop: CASSPPNAGQPQHF. For the CDR3, the DNA is TGTGCCAGCTCACCACCGAACGCGGGTCAGCCCCAGCATTTT.

V is TRBV5-1 and J is TRBJ1-1; TRBD1 agrees at 9 bases. CDR3 length: 13 amino acids. CDR1 and CDR2 from the germline V gene are SGHRS and YFSETQ. V lost 2 bases to trimming and J lost 12 bases; unmatched junction nucleotides: 8. CDR3 in amino acids: CASSFGTGRDSFF. CDR3 bases: TGCGCCAGCAGCTTTGGGACAGGGCGCGATTCTTTCTTT.

The V gene is TRBV5-1, the J gene TRBJ2-2; weak D call: TRBD1 (5 bases). The germline V and J ends were trimmed by 0 bases and 7 bases, with 13 bases remaining between them. The CDR3 length is 15 residues. CDR1 is SGHRS, CDR2 YFSETQ, per germline. The CDR3 DNA reads as TGCGCCAGCAGCTTGGCGGCAGGGTTTAACGGGGAGCTGTTTTTT. Protein product: CASSLAAGFNGELFF.

The V and J genes are TRBV28 and TRBJ1-5; no reliable D call. This CDR3 region has 15 residues. Germline V gene sequence: CDR1 MDHEN, CDR2 SYDVKM. Trimming took off 5 bases at V and 5 bases at J, with 16 bases between the two ends. The CDR3 is CASSTPDSSDQPQHF. Here the CDR3 DNA reads TGTGCCAGCAGTACACCGGACTCGAGCGATCAGCCCCAGCATTTT. The entire variable domain, with the rest obtained from reference TRBV28 and TRBJ1-5, is as follows: DVKVTQSSRYLVKRTGEKVFLECVQDMDHENMFWYRQDPGLGLRLIYFSYDVKMKEKGDIPEGYSVSREKKERFSLILESASTNQTSMYLCASSTPDSSDQPQHFGDGTRLSIL.

The chain has TRBV28 and TRBJ1-2, with 10 bases matching TRBD1. V trimming: 4 bases; J trimming: 8 bases; junction bases outside the gene matches: 10. The CDR3 runs to 15 residues. The germline gives CDR1 MDHEN, CDR2 SYDVKM. In nucleotides, the CDR3 is TGTGCCAGCAGTTCCCCCGGGACAGGGGTAAGGGGCTACACCTTC. Amino acid sequence: CASSSPGTGVRGYTF.

J is TRBJ2-1 and V is TRBV9; 8 bases agree with TRBD2. This CDR3 comprises 19 residues. The germline V gene has CDR1 SGDLS and CDR2 YYNGEE. The V and J ends lost 0 bases and 0 bases, in that order; junction bases with no gene match: 11. The CDR3 protein is CASSVGGAGVTSSYNEQFF. CDR3 nucleotide sequence: TGTGCCAGCAGCGTAGGGGGAGCGGGAGTTACCAGCTCCTACAATGAGCAGTTCTTC.

The chain uses TRBV4-3 and TRBJ1-2, with TRBD1 matching over 11 bases. Germline CDR1 reads LGHNA; CDR2 reads YSLEER. The CDR3 spans 16 residues. The J segment lost 2 bases and the V segment lost 4 bases, leaving 6 bases of the junction unmatched. CDR3 in DNA: TGCGCCAGCAGCCGTGCCCGGACAGGGGGCAACTATGGCTACACCTTC. Translation: CASSRARTGGNYGYTF.

This clone was found a few times. The V gene is TRBV6-6, the J gene TRBJ1-5, with 8 bases identical to TRBD1. J lost 4 bases, V lost 6 bases, and 5 bases had no gene match. Germline values: CDR1 MNHNY, CDR2 SVGAGI (reference sequence). The CDR3 sequence is 14 residues long. The CDR3 DNA reads as TGTGCCAGCAGCCCTCAGGGGGCAAATCAGCCCCAGCATTTT. Protein sequence: CASSPQGANQPQHF.

The chain links TRBV30 to TRBJ2-1, with D possibly TRBD2 on 5 matching bases. V dropped 2 bases and J dropped 0 bases, with 8 bases sitting between them. The CDR3 sequence is 14 residues long. Germline-derived CDR1 and CDR2 are GTSNPN and SVGIG (reference sequence). CDR3 sequence (DNA): TGTGCCTGGAGTCAAGGGAGCTCCTACAATGAGCAGTTCTTC. Amino acid sequence: CAWSQGSSYNEQFF.

This rearrangement joins TRBV29-1 to TRBJ1-4; D perhaps matches TRBD1 (5 bases). Trimming removed 7 bases from V and 0 bases from J, with 12 bases in between. The CDR3 has 14 residues. CDR1 is SQVTM, CDR2 ANQGSEA, per germline. This CDR3 is CSAKGVATNEKLFF. The DNA of the CDR3 is TGCAGCGCGAAAGGGGTGGCAACTAATGAAAAACTGTTTTTT.

The chain has TRBV7-9 and TRBJ2-3; 11 nucleotides align to TRBD2. Germline V CDR1 and CDR2: SEHNR, FQNEAQ (reference sequence). CDR3 length equals 17 residues. The V and J ends lost 1 base and 3 bases, in that order; junction bases with no gene match: 6. Here the CDR3 DNA reads TGTGCCAGCAGCTTAGGTCTAGCGGGGGGCCCAACAGATACGCAGTATTTT. Its translation is CASSLGLAGGPTDTQYF.

V and J are TRBV30 and TRBJ2-7; 7 nucleotides line up with TRBD2. The germline V gene encodes CDR1 GTSNPN and CDR2 SVGIG (reference sequence). The length of the CDR3 is 18 residues. V lost 2 bases, J lost 1 base, and 17 bases stayed unmatched. The CDR3 sequence: CAWSLGRGFRGLSYEQYF. The CDR3 DNA follows: TGTGCCTGGAGTTTGGGGAGGGGATTTAGGGGCCTTTCCTACGAGCAGTACTTC. The complete variable domain, with remaining parts taken from reference TRBV30 and TRBJ2-7, reads SQTIHQWPATLVQPVGSPLSLECTVEGTSNPNLYWYRQAAGRGLQLLFYSVGIGQISSEVPQNLSASRPQDRQFILSSKKLLLSDSGFYLCAWSLGRGFRGLSYEQYFGPGTRLTVT.

This rearrangement joins TRBV4-1 to TRBJ2-1; D unresolved. The ends were cut back, 3 bases at V and 4 bases at J, with 19 bases in the middle. Germline loops: CDR1 MGHRA, CDR2 YSYEKL. This CDR3 has 17 residues. For the CDR3, the DNA is TGCGCCAGCAGCCACCATGCCCCCCTGGTGGAGTACAATGAGCAGTTCTTC. It is translated as CASSHHAPLVEYNEQFF.

This chain connects TRBV5-6 to TRBJ2-7, with D perhaps matching TRBD1 (5 bases). Germline lookup yields CDR1 SGHDT and CDR2 YYEEEE. The V and J ends lost 4 bases and 3 bases respectively, with 20 bases between them. This CDR3 region has 16 residues. The DNA of the CDR3 is TGTGCCAGCAGCCCTCTACAGGCTTTCAACGGCTACGAGCAGTACTTC. It translates to CASSPLQAFNGYEQYF.